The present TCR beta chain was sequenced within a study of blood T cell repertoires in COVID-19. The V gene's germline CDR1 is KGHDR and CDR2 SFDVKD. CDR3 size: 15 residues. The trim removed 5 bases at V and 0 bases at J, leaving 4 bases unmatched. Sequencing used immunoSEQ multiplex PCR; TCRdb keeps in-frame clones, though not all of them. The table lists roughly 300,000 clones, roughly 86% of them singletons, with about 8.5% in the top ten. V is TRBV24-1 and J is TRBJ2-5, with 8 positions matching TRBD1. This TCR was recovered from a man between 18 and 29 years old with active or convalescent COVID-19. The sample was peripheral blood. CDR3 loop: CATSAGTGYQETQYF. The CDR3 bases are TGTGCCACCAGTGCGGGGACAGGCTACCAAGAGACCCAGTACTTC.